The 9 T cell receptor beta chains in this list originate from one sample, sequenced in a study of cytomegalovirus exposure and HLA in healthy donors. The method was immunoSEQ multiplex PCR; TCRdb's version includes in-frame clones alone and lacks a portion of them. Here the sample spans approximately 150,000 clones, roughly 89% being singletons. Material for sequencing was PBMCs. These receptors were collected from a woman aged 25 to 39 in good health and CMV-seronegative.

This sequence joins TRBV6-1 and TRBJ1-1, with D possibly matching TRBD1 (6 bases). In germline, CDR1 is MNHNS, CDR2 SASEGT. V shed 6 bases and J shed 1 base, with 6 bases lying between them. The CDR3 loop spans 12 amino acids. In DNA form, the CDR3 reads TGTGCCAGCAGGACAGGGAACACTGAAGCTTTCTTT. It is translated as CASRTGNTEAFF.

The chain links TRBV27 to TRBJ1-5; D may be TRBD1 (6 bases). The CDR3 spans 15 residues. In germline, CDR1 is MNHEY, CDR2 SMNVEV (reference sequence). Trimming removed 2 bases from V and 5 bases from J, with 13 bases in between. The CDR3 is CASSLGTGLHQPQHF. CDR3 coding DNA: TGTGCCAGCAGTTTAGGAACAGGGTTGCATCAGCCCCAGCATTTT.

This clone came up a few times. The chain employs TRBV19 and TRBJ2-1; 7 bases match TRBD1. Germline V gene data show CDR1 as LNHDA and CDR2 as SQIVND (reference sequence). The V gene end was trimmed by 3 bases and the J gene end by 5 bases; junction bases not matched to a gene: 1. The CDR3 runs 13 residues. For the CDR3, the DNA is TGTGCCAGTAGTATCGGACAGGACAATGAGCAGTTCTTC. It yields the protein CASSIGQDNEQFF. The whole variable domain, filled in from reference TRBV19 and TRBJ2-1, reads DGGITQSPKYLFRKEGQNVTLSCEQNLNHDAMYWYRQDPGQGLRLIYYSQIVNDFQKGDIAEGYSVSREKKESFPLTVTSAQKNPTAFYLCASSIGQDNEQFFGPGTRLTVL.

The V and J genes are TRBV2 and TRBJ2-7; possible D gene TRBD2, 6 bases. Germline CDR1 reads SNHLY; CDR2 reads FYNNEI. There are 16 residues in the CDR3. The ends were cut back, 6 bases at V and 4 bases at J, with 22 bases in the middle. CDR3: CASSPGGPLAAYEQYF. In DNA form, the CDR3 reads TGTGCCAGCAGCCCCGGGGGTCCGTTGGCCGCATACGAGCAGTACTTC. The full variable domain, with the rest looked up from reference TRBV2 and TRBJ2-7, is EPEVTQTPSHQVTQMGQEVILRCVPISNHLYFYWYRQILGQKVEFLVSFYNNEISEKSEIFDDQFSVERPDGSNFTLKIRSTKLEDSAMYFCASSPGGPLAAYEQYFGPGTRLTVT.

The chain employs TRBV4-2 and TRBJ1-1; D is unresolved. The CDR3 contains 16 residues. The V gene's germline CDR1 is LGHNA and CDR2 YNFKEQ. With 4 bases removed from V and 2 bases from J, the gap between germline ends came to 17 bases. The CDR3 loop is CASSPALDSTNTEAFF. The CDR3 region has the DNA TGTGCCAGCAGCCCTGCTTTAGACTCTACCAACACTGAAGCTTTCTTT.

The gene calls are TRBV4-1 and TRBJ2-1; 10 bases map to TRBD1. The V gene's germline CDR1 is MGHRA and CDR2 YSYEKL. CDR3 length: 17 amino acids. The junction had 7 bases not matched to a gene; V was cut back by 3 bases and J by 2 bases. CDR3 sequence (DNA): TGCGCCAGCAGCCACTCCCTAGGGACAGGGGCCTACAATGAGCAGTTCTTC. This translates into CASSHSLGTGAYNEQFF.

This clone was observed a handful of times. V usage is TRBV27 and J usage is TRBJ1-2, with TRBD1 as a possible D gene (6 bases). This CDR3 has 13 amino acids. Trimming removed 8 bases from V and 0 bases from J, with 10 bases in between. CDR1 is MNHEY, CDR2 SMNVEV, per germline (reference sequence). The CDR3 reads CASRTATNYGYTF. The CDR3 DNA is TGTGCCAGCCGGACAGCTACTAACTATGGCTACACCTTC.

The genes are TRBV2 and TRBJ2-3, with 11 bases lining up with TRBD2. V trimming: 11 bases; J trimming: 0 bases; junction bases outside the gene matches: 7. CDR1 SNHLY and CDR2 FYNNEI come from the germline V gene. The CDR3 runs 15 residues. The CDR3 is CAVSSGGLSTDTQYF. The CDR3 coding sequence is TGTGCCGTATCTAGCGGGGGGCTCAGCACAGATACGCAGTATTTT.

DNA of the CDR3: TGTGCCAGCAGCCTACAGGGGGCACCTTTGCTAGCCAAAAACATTCAGTACTTC. Amino acid sequence: CASSLQGAPLLAKNIQYF. The rearrangement links TRBV7-2 to TRBJ2-4; 9 positions agree with TRBD1. The CDR3 has 18 amino acids. The junction had 11 bases not matched to a gene; V was cut back by 5 bases and J by 0 bases. CDR1 is SGHTA, CDR2 FQGNSA, per germline.